These T cell receptor beta chains were read from a single sample in a study of graft-versus-host responses after intestinal transplantation. Generated by immunoSEQ multiplex PCR, the TCRdb table keeps only in-frame clones and is missing some. The table records 90,000 to 130,000 clones, roughly 92% of them present only once. The antigens of these receptors remain unknown. The sequencing here drew on unstimulated CD4+ T cells sorted from spleen or lymph node cells, taken before transplant. The receptors come from a human donor who was the organ donor for an intestinal transplant. The CDR3 runs from the conserved cysteine through the conserved F or W. The D gene is left open where the match is weak. Only part of the rows carry a size: once, few, many, or a class if the clone is expanded.

j_gene: TRBJ2-3; abundance: -; v_gene: TRBV27; d_gene: TRBD2; CDR3nt: TGTGCCAGCAGTTTGGTCCTAGCGGGATATGGGGGGGGTACGCAGTATTTT; CDR3aa: CASSLVLAGYGGGTQYF
j_gene: TRBJ1-2; abundance: -; v_gene: TRBV6-1; d_gene: -; CDR3nt: TGTGCCAGCAGCGGTCCCACGGGTGGCTATGGCTACACCTTC; CDR3aa: CASSGPTGGYGYTF
j_gene: TRBJ2-3; abundance: -; v_gene: TRBV7-2; d_gene: TRBD2; CDR3nt: TGTGCCAGCAGCTCCATAGCTAGCGGGAGCACAGATACGCAGTATTTT; CDR3aa: CASSSIASGSTDTQYF
j_gene: TRBJ2-5; abundance: -; v_gene: TRBV6-1; d_gene: -; CDR3nt: TGTGCCAGCAGTGAAATTAAGGAGACCCAGTACTTC; CDR3aa: CASSEIKETQYF
j_gene: TRBJ2-5; abundance: once; v_gene: TRBV7-8; d_gene: TRBD2; CDR3nt: TGTGCCAGCACCCCGGGGGGGGGCTTTTCCGGGATGGGCCAGTACTTC; CDR3aa: CASTPGGGFSGMGQYF
j_gene: TRBJ1-2; abundance: -; v_gene: TRBV6-5; d_gene: TRBD1; CDR3nt: TGTGCCAGCAGCTCTATACAGGGGCAAGGCTACACCTTC; CDR3aa: CASSSIQGQGYTF
j_gene: TRBJ2-3; abundance: -; v_gene: TRBV10-3; d_gene: -; CDR3nt: TGTGCCATCAGTGAGGGGGGGGGCGTCGCAGATACGCAGTATTTT; CDR3aa: CAISEGGGVADTQYF
j_gene: TRBJ2-1; abundance: -; v_gene: TRBV6-6; d_gene: -; CDR3nt: TGTGCCACCATGGGGGGAAGTTCCTACAATGAGCAGTTCTTC; CDR3aa: CATMGGSSYNEQFF
j_gene: TRBJ2-1; abundance: -; v_gene: TRBV7-9; d_gene: TRBD2; CDR3nt: TGTGCCAGCAGCTTACAACGGGAGGAAGGGAATGAGCAGTTCTTC; CDR3aa: CASSLQREEGNEQFF
j_gene: TRBJ2-1; abundance: -; v_gene: TRBV5-1; d_gene: TRBD2; CDR3nt: TGCGCCAGCAGCTTTGGACTGACGGGGGGGAATGAGCAGTTCTTC; CDR3aa: CASSFGLTGGNEQFF
j_gene: TRBJ2-3; abundance: -; v_gene: TRBV9; d_gene: TRBD2; CDR3nt: TGTGCCAGCAGCACCGATAGGACTAGCGGAAACACAGATACGCAGTATTTT; CDR3aa: CASSTDRTSGNTDTQYF
j_gene: TRBJ2-5; abundance: -; v_gene: TRBV7-6; d_gene: TRBD2; CDR3nt: TGTGCCAGCAGCAAAGGACTAGCGGGAGGAGAGACCCAGTACTTC; CDR3aa: CASSKGLAGGETQYF
j_gene: TRBJ2-3; abundance: -; v_gene: TRBV5-1; d_gene: TRBD1; CDR3nt: TGCGCCAGCAGCTTCCGGACAGGGGAGACAGATACGCAGTATTTT; CDR3aa: CASSFRTGETDTQYF
j_gene: TRBJ2-1; abundance: -; v_gene: TRBV4-1; d_gene: TRBD1; CDR3nt: TGCGCCAGCAGCCTGACAGGGACGGACTCCTACAATGAGCAGTTCTTC; CDR3aa: CASSLTGTDSYNEQFF
j_gene: TRBJ1-3; abundance: -; v_gene: TRBV19; d_gene: -; CDR3nt: TGTGCCAGTAGTAACTCAGGGTACACCATATATTTT; CDR3aa: CASSNSGYTIYF
j_gene: TRBJ1-2; abundance: -; v_gene: TRBV19; d_gene: -; CDR3nt: TGTGCCAGTAGTCTAATTCGGGACCCAGCTAACTATGGCTACACCTTC; CDR3aa: CASSLIRDPANYGYTF
j_gene: TRBJ2-7; abundance: -; v_gene: TRBV11-2; d_gene: -; CDR3nt: TGTGCCAGCAGCTTAGATGTCTCCCCGGGGTACGAGCAGTACTTC; CDR3aa: CASSLDVSPGYEQYF
j_gene: TRBJ2-7; abundance: -; v_gene: TRBV6-1; d_gene: TRBD2; CDR3nt: TGTGCCAGCAGTGAAGTGGGACTAGCCTACGAGCAGTACTTC; CDR3aa: CASSEVGLAYEQYF
j_gene: TRBJ2-1; abundance: -; v_gene: TRBV20-1; d_gene: -; CDR3nt: TGCAGTGCTCGGGAATACAATGAGCAGTTCTTC; CDR3aa: CSAREYNEQFF
j_gene: TRBJ2-2; abundance: -; v_gene: TRBV11-1; d_gene: -; CDR3nt: TGTGCCAGCAGCTTACGCGACAGAACCGGGGAGCTGTTTTTT; CDR3aa: CASSLRDRTGELFF
j_gene: TRBJ2-7; abundance: -; v_gene: TRBV7-9; d_gene: TRBD1; CDR3nt: TGTGCCAGCAGCCCAAGGTCCCTTAACCGGGACAGGAGGTCCGAGCAGTACTTC; CDR3aa: CASSPRSLNRDRRSEQYF
j_gene: TRBJ2-1; abundance: few; v_gene: TRBV9; d_gene: TRBD2; CDR3nt: TGTGCCAGCAGCGTAGCTTCGGGACTAGCGGGAGGGCCGGGCCATGAGCAGTTCTTC; CDR3aa: CASSVASGLAGGPGHEQFF
j_gene: TRBJ2-6; abundance: -; v_gene: TRBV19; d_gene: -; CDR3nt: TGTGCCAGCAAGCCTAAACAGGGAACTGGGGCCAACGTCCTGACTTTC; CDR3aa: CASKPKQGTGANVLTF
j_gene: TRBJ2-1; abundance: -; v_gene: TRBV19; d_gene: TRBD2; CDR3nt: TGTGCCAGTAGTCGGGGACTAGCGGGCAATGAGCAGTTCTTC; CDR3aa: CASSRGLAGNEQFF
j_gene: TRBJ2-2; abundance: -; v_gene: TRBV7-2; d_gene: -; CDR3nt: TGTGCCAGCAGCTTAGCGGGGGGATCCGGGGAGCTGTTTTTT; CDR3aa: CASSLAGGSGELFF
j_gene: TRBJ2-2; abundance: once; v_gene: TRBV28; d_gene: TRBD1; CDR3nt: TGTGCCAGCAGTTTATGGGGAACAGGGGGAACCGGGGAGCTGTTTTTT; CDR3aa: CASSLWGTGGTGELFF
j_gene: TRBJ2-7; abundance: -; v_gene: TRBV6-1; d_gene: -; CDR3nt: TGTGCCAGCAGTGAATTGTTGGGGCTAGCAGACGAGCAGTACTTC; CDR3aa: CASSELLGLADEQYF
j_gene: TRBJ2-3; abundance: -; v_gene: TRBV5-6; d_gene: TRBD1; CDR3nt: TGTGCCAGCAGCTGGGTGACAGGGGGCTCAGATACGCAGTATTTT; CDR3aa: CASSWVTGGSDTQYF
j_gene: TRBJ1-5; abundance: once; v_gene: TRBV10-3; d_gene: -; CDR3nt: TGTGCCATCAGTGACGGACGGATCAATCAGCCCCAGCATTTT; CDR3aa: CAISDGRINQPQHF
j_gene: TRBJ2-1; abundance: -; v_gene: TRBV2; d_gene: TRBD2; CDR3nt: TGTGCCAGCAGATCCGGGACTAGCGGCTACAATGAGCAGTTCTTC; CDR3aa: CASRSGTSGYNEQFF
j_gene: TRBJ1-3; abundance: -; v_gene: TRBV28; d_gene: -; CDR3nt: TGTGCCAGCAGCCCTCTGTCCGGACATAGTGGAAACACCATATATTTT; CDR3aa: CASSPLSGHSGNTIYF
j_gene: TRBJ1-1; abundance: -; v_gene: TRBV28; d_gene: TRBD1; CDR3nt: TGTGCCAGCAGTTCAACGACAGGGGGGTGGACTGAAGCTTTCTTT; CDR3aa: CASSSTTGGWTEAFF
j_gene: TRBJ1-2; abundance: -; v_gene: TRBV6-5; d_gene: -; CDR3nt: TGTGCCAGCAGTTACGGGCCCAACTATGGCTACACCTTC; CDR3aa: CASSYGPNYGYTF
j_gene: TRBJ1-4; abundance: -; v_gene: TRBV6-1; d_gene: -; CDR3nt: TGTGCCAGCAGAAATCGAGACCTGAATGAAAAACTGTTTTTT; CDR3aa: CASRNRDLNEKLFF
j_gene: TRBJ2-4; abundance: -; v_gene: TRBV29-1; d_gene: -; CDR3nt: TGCAGCGTTGCCCAAGCCGACATTCAGTACTTC; CDR3aa: CSVAQADIQYF
j_gene: TRBJ1-2; abundance: -; v_gene: TRBV30; d_gene: -; CDR3nt: TGTGCCTGGACCCCCACTAAACAGGGTTGGGGCTACACCTTC; CDR3aa: CAWTPTKQGWGYTF
j_gene: TRBJ2-4; abundance: -; v_gene: TRBV6-1; d_gene: -; CDR3nt: TGTGCCAGCAGTGAAGAAAAGCGGCCCAAAAACATTCAGTACTTC; CDR3aa: CASSEEKRPKNIQYF
j_gene: TRBJ2-1; abundance: -; v_gene: TRBV6-1; d_gene: -; CDR3nt: TGTGCCAGCAGTGAACGTCTGGGGGTGGGTGAGCAGTTCTTC; CDR3aa: CASSERLGVGEQFF